This TCR beta chain was recorded in a study of blood T cells in healthy people across ages. At the level of the study: Template switching picked up about one barcoded beta molecule for each two T cells. Study-level points and caveats: Estimates of diversity drawn from one million T cells were considered underestimates.

This clonotype has only a few counts. What it recognizes is unknown. Trimming left V 3 bases short and J 1 base short, with 5 bases between. Germline V lookup: CDR1 KGHDR, CDR2 SFDVKD. CDR3 size: 13 residues. Primers used in a second PCR of roughly 7 to 11 cycles were a sample-barcoded 5' primer and a J-beta primer mix. Through a template-switch adaptor with 12 random nucleotides, each cDNA molecule received a tag. MiXCR was run by TCRdb on the 5' RACE reads, yielding one entry per CDR3 protein. The sample records hundreds of thousands of distinct CDR3 sequences, 52% being singletons. The people who gave samples were healthy Caucasians from Russia, aged roughly 6 to 100.

The chain carries TRBV24-1 and TRBJ1-1; D remains ambiguous. The TCR originated in a woman aged 80 or over in good health. The sample taken for sequencing was blood. The CDR3 region is CATSDGKNTEAFF. Written as DNA, the CDR3 is TGTGCCACCAGTGATGGCAAGAACACTGAAGCTTTCTTT.